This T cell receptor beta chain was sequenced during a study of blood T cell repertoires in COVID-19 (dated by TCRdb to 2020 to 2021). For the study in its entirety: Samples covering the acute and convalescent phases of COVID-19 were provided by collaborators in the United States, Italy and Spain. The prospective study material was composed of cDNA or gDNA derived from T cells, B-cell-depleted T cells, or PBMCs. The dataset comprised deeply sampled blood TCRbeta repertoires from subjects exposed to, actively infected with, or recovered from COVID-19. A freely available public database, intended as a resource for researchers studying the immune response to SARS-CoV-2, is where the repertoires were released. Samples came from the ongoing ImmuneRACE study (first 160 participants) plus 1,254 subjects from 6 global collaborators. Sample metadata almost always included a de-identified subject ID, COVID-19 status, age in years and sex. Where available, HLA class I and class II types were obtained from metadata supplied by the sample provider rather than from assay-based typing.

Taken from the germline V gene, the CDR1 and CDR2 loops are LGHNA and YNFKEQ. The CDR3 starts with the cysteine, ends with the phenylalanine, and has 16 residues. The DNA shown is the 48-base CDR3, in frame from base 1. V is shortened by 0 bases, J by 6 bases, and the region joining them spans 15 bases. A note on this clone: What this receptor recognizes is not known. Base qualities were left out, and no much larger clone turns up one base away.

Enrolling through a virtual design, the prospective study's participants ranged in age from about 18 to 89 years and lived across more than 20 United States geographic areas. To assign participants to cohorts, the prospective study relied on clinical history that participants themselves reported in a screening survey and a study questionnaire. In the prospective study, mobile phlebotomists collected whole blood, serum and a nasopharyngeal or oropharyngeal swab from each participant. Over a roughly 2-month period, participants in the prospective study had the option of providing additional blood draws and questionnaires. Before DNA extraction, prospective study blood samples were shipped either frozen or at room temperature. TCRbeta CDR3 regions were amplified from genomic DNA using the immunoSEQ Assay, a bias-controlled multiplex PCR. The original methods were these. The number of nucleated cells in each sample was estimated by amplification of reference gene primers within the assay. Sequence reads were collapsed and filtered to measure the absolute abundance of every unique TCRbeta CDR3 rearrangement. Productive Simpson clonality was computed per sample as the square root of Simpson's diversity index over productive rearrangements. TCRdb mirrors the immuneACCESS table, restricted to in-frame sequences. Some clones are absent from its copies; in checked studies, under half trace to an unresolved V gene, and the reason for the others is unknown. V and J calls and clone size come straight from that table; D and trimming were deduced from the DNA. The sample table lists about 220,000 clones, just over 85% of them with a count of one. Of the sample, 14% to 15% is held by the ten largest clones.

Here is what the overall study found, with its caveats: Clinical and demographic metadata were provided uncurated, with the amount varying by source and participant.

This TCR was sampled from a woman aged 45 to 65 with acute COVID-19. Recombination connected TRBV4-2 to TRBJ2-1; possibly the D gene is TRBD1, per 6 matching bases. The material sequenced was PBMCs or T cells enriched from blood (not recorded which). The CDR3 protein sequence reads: CASSQEGATGVNEQFF. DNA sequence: TGTGCCAGCAGCCAAGAGGGGGCAACGGGTGTCAATGAGCAGTTCTTC.